The 30 T cell receptor beta chains given below trace back to one sample, sequenced in a study of radiation and T cells in renal cell carcinoma. Time point specified: blood 4 weeks post-SBRT, at nephrectomy. As for treatment: 15 Gy SBRT to primary tumor, nephrectomy 4 weeks later. Some clones are missing from TCRdb's copy, which holds only in-frame ones; the method was immunoSEQ multiplex PCR. This table has 97,000 or so clones, around 83% appearing once. Sequencing used blood, obtained from a patient whose treatment included radiotherapy and nephrectomy. These receptors were obtained from a man between 60 and 75 years old with renal cell carcinoma.

The chain links TRBV27 to TRBJ2-7, with a tentative D call TRBD1 (6 bases). The CDR3 is 13 residues long. Trimming removed 7 bases at V and 3 bases at J, with 13 bases between. Germline-derived CDR1 and CDR2 are MNHEY and SMNVEV (reference sequence). The CDR3 DNA is TGTGCCAGCAACAAGCTAGGGGGCTACGAGCAGTACTTC. This translates into CASNKLGGYEQYF.

The chain combines TRBV10-2 with TRBJ1-1; 9 bases align to TRBD1. CDR3 length: 15 residues. The V segment lost 3 bases and the J segment 2 bases; nucleotides outside the gene matches: 4. CDR1 and CDR2 (germline): WSHSY, SAAADI. For the CDR3, the DNA is TGCGCCAGCAGTGAAAGGACAGGGGATAACACTGAAGCTTTCTTT. Translated: CASSERTGDNTEAFF.

This chain connects TRBV7-3 to TRBJ2-3; 10 bases are a match to TRBD1. CDR1 is SGHTA, CDR2 FQGTGA, per germline. V lost 4 bases and J lost 1; bases outside the gene matches: 5. CDR3 length: 16 amino acids. CDR3 DNA sequence: TGTGCCAGCAGCTCCTGGGGGACAGGGGGCACAGATACGCAGTATTTT. The encoded protein is CASSSWGTGGTDTQYF.

V usage is TRBV18 and J usage is TRBJ1-3; tentative D call: TRBD1 (5 bases). The CDR3 is made up of 16 amino acids. Germline loops: CDR1 KGHSH, CDR2 LQKENI. Trimming left V 3 bases short and J 0 bases short, with 12 bases between. CDR3 residues: CASSPPGVASGNTIYF. The DNA for the CDR3 is TGTGCCAGCTCACCCCCGGGGGTCGCCTCTGGAAACACCATATATTTT.

The CDR3 DNA follows: TGCGCCAGCAGCCACCGGGACAGCTCCTACGAGCAGTACTTC. Translation gives CASSHRDSSYEQYF. V gene TRBV10-2 combines with J gene TRBJ2-7, with 7 bases fitting TRBD1. The CDR3 has 14 amino acids. CDR1 and CDR2 from the germline V gene are WSHSY and SAAADI. V shed 6 bases and J 0 bases; nucleotides not matched to a gene: 5.

Here the CDR3 reads CSARRRRETQYF. For the CDR3, the DNA is TGCAGCGCCCGACGGAGGAGGGAGACCCAGTACTTC. The gene calls are TRBV29-1 and TRBJ2-5; a weak D match, TRBD2 (5 bases). The V gene's germline CDR1 is SQVTM and CDR2 ANQGSEA. Deletions cut 7 bases from V and 5 bases from J, with 14 bases between. This CDR3 contains 12 residues. The variable domain in full, with the rest retrieved from reference TRBV29-1 and TRBJ2-5, is SAVISQKPSRDICQRGTSLTIQCQVDSQVTMMFWYRQQPGQSLTLIATANQGSEATYESGFVIDKFPISRPNLTFSTLTVSNMSPEDSSIYLCSARRRRETQYFGPGTRLLVL.

This clone came up once. V is TRBV6-6 and J is TRBJ2-5; D remains unclear. The CDR3 loop spans 12 amino acids. V lost 7 bases and J lost 3, with 9 bases in between. CDR1 MNHNY and CDR2 SVGAGI come from the germline V gene (reference sequence). Written as DNA, the CDR3 is TGTGCCAGCAAAAGGCAGGAAGAGACCCAGTACTTC. Translation: CASKRQEETQYF.

This chain uses TRBV27 with TRBJ1-2; no firm D call. Germline V CDR1 and CDR2: MNHEY, SMNVEV (reference sequence). Trimming left V 3 bases short and J 4 bases short, with 12 bases between. The CDR3 totals 14 residues. The CDR3 DNA follows: TGTGCCAGCAGTTTTTGGGCAGCCCCCTATGGCTACACCTTC. Its protein is CASSFWAAPYGYTF.

This clone was found a few times. The chain has TRBV19 and TRBJ1-5; 7 positions match TRBD1. Trimming at V came to 3 bases and at J to 7 bases, leaving 15 bases not matched to a gene. From germline, CDR1 is LNHDA and CDR2 SQIVND (reference sequence). This CDR3 comprises 17 residues. This chain's CDR3 is CASSIAHSRQGRQPQHF. The CDR3 DNA reads as TGTGCCAGTAGTATCGCACACTCGCGACAGGGCCGGCAGCCCCAGCATTTT.

V is TRBV25-1 and J is TRBJ2-1, with D unclear. Trimming took 4 bases from V and 4 from J, leaving 14 bases between them. The CDR3 covers 15 residues. CDR1 MGHDK and CDR2 SYGVNS come from the germline V gene. The CDR3 coding sequence is TGTGCCAGCAGTGGTAGCAGTTGGGGATACAATGAGCAGTTCTTC. Translated, it gives CASSGSSWGYNEQFF. The full variable domain, its missing parts supplied by reference TRBV25-1 and TRBJ2-1, is EADIYQTPRYLVIGTGKKITLECSQTMGHDKMYWYQQDPGMELHLIHYSYGVNSTEKGDLSSESTVSRIRTEHFPLTLESARPSHTSQYLCASSGSSWGYNEQFFGPGTRLTVL.

J is TRBJ1-6 and V is TRBV13, with 8 nucleotides matching TRBD1. CDR1 is PRHDT, CDR2 FYEKMQ, per germline (reference sequence). The CDR3 totals 16 residues. The V and J ends lost 5 bases and 14 bases, in that order; junction bases with no gene match: 17. CDR3 sequence reads: CASSRRDRRQDGTLHF. The CDR3 region has the DNA TGTGCCAGCAGCCGCCGGGACAGGAGGCAGGATGGAACCCTCCACTTT.

The V and J genes are TRBV19 and TRBJ2-3; D not certain. This CDR3 has 13 residues. Trimming pared 3 bases from V and 5 bases from J, leaving 9 bases between. Per the germline V gene, CDR1 is LNHDA and CDR2 is SQIVND (reference sequence). This CDR3 reads CASSIRNKDTQYF. Here the CDR3 DNA reads TGTGCCAGTAGTATCCGGAACAAAGATACGCAGTATTTT.

This clone was seen a single time. The gene calls are TRBV20-1 and TRBJ2-1, with D uncertain. This CDR3 contains 11 residues. Germline loops: CDR1 DFQATT, CDR2 SNEGSKA (reference sequence). Deletions cut 6 bases from V and 5 bases from J, with 8 bases between. DNA of the CDR3: TGCAGTGCGCGTAAAAACAATGAGCAGTTCTTC. Protein product: CSARKNNEQFF.

The rearrangement joins TRBV6-1 to TRBJ2-2; 9 bases are a match to TRBD2. Losses at the gene ends were 8 bases for V and 2 bases for J; bases not matched to a gene: 3. Germline-derived CDR1 and CDR2 are MNHNS and SASEGT. The CDR3 runs 14 residues. The CDR3 nucleotides read TGTGCCAGCTTAGCGGGAGTTAACACCGGGGAGCTGTTTTTT. Protein sequence: CASLAGVNTGELFF.

The chain combines TRBV5-4 with TRBJ1-1; TRBD1 matches 9 bases. V trimming: 3 bases; J trimming: 2 bases; junction bases outside the gene matches: 2. Per germline, CDR1 SGHNT and CDR2 YYREEE (reference sequence). There are 14 residues in the CDR3. The CDR3 reads CASSSGQGNTEAFF. CDR3 coding DNA: TGTGCCAGCAGCTCGGGACAGGGCAACACTGAAGCTTTCTTT.

The count of this clone is one. This sequence joins TRBV6-5 and TRBJ2-3; D might be TRBD1 (5 bases). Trimming left V 0 bases short and J 5 bases short, with 12 bases between. The V gene's germline CDR1 is MNHEY and CDR2 SVGAGI. The CDR3 runs to 15 residues. CDR3 region: CASSYSPGIRDTQYF. The DNA for the CDR3 is TGTGCCAGCAGTTACTCTCCAGGGATCCGAGATACGCAGTATTTT.

This rearrangement joins TRBV27 to TRBJ1-2; a weak D match, TRBD1 (6 bases). The germline gives CDR1 MNHEY, CDR2 SMNVEV (reference sequence). The CDR3 loop spans 16 amino acids. Trimming removed 4 bases from V and 4 bases from J, with 19 bases in between. This chain's CDR3 is CASSSRVDREIYGYTF. The CDR3 nucleotides read TGTGCCAGCAGTTCCAGGGTGGACAGAGAAATCTATGGCTACACCTTC.

The rearrangement links TRBV15 to TRBJ1-2; weak D call: TRBD1 (6 bases). Germline-derived CDR1 and CDR2 are LNHNV and YYDKDF (reference sequence). V gave up 3 bases and J gave up 4 bases, with 12 bases separating them. CDR3 length: 14 residues. The DNA of the CDR3 is TGTGCCACCAGCAGGGCAAGGGGGAGCTATGGCTACACCTTC. Translating it yields CATSRARGSYGYTF.

The V call is TRBV13, the J call TRBJ1-2, with D maybe TRBD1 (5 bases). The ends were cut back, 3 bases at V and 7 bases at J, with 12 bases in the middle. CDR1 and CDR2 from the germline V gene are PRHDT and FYEKMQ (reference sequence). CDR3 length equals 13 residues. Here the CDR3 reads CASSFPGATGYTF. The CDR3, as DNA: TGTGCCAGCAGCTTTCCTGGGGCAACTGGCTACACCTTC.

The chain links TRBV19 to TRBJ1-3; no firm D call. The germline gives CDR1 LNHDA, CDR2 SQIVND (reference sequence). The CDR3 is 16 amino acids. The V end lost 3 bases, the J end lost 0 bases, and 12 bases lay between the germline ends. DNA for the CDR3: TGTGCCAGTAGTATCCGGGCTTCGGTCTCTGGAAACACCATATATTTT. Its protein is CASSIRASVSGNTIYF. Complete variable domain (other parts from reference TRBV19 and TRBJ1-3): DGGITQSPKYLFRKEGQNVTLSCEQNLNHDAMYWYRQDPGQGLRLIYYSQIVNDFQKGDIAEGYSVSREKKESFPLTVTSAQKNPTAFYLCASSIRASVSGNTIYFGEGSWLTVV.

J is TRBJ2-6 and V is TRBV5-6; D is undetermined. V lost 3 bases, J lost 2 bases, and 3 bases lay in between. Looked up from germline, CDR1 is SGHDT and CDR2 is YYEEEE. The CDR3 spans 13 residues. The CDR3 coding sequence is TGTGCCAGCAGCTCGACTGGGGCCAACGTCCTGACTTTC. Residues: CASSSTGANVLTF.

This clone turned up a few times. V is TRBV28 and J is TRBJ2-5; no firm D call. The CDR3 consists of 15 residues. CDR1 and CDR2 from the germline V gene are MDHEN and SYDVKM. Trimming removed 2 bases at V and 7 bases at J, with 17 bases between. Written as DNA, the CDR3 is TGTGCCAGCAGTTTAATCGAAACTGAATACGCGACCCAGTACTTC. As protein: CASSLIETEYATQYF.

In nucleotides, the CDR3 is TGTGCCAGTAGTTCCCAGCGGGAGTCTCCCTACAATGAGCAGTTCTTC. Its protein is CASSSQRESPYNEQFF. V is TRBV19 and J is TRBJ2-1; 8 nucleotides agree with TRBD2. This CDR3 spans 16 amino acids. After removal of 5 bases from V and 2 bases from J, the junction contained 8 bases not matched to a gene. Germline CDR1 LNHDA, CDR2 SQIVND (reference sequence).

The genes are TRBV4-1 and TRBJ2-1; 11 bases are shared with TRBD2. V was pared by 4 bases and J by 3 bases, with 5 bases of the junction left unmatched. From germline, CDR1 is MGHRA and CDR2 YSYEKL. The CDR3 loop spans 16 amino acids. In DNA, the CDR3 is TGCGCCAGCAGCCTAGGGACTAGCGGTCGCTACAATGAGCAGTTCTTC. This sequence encodes CASSLGTSGRYNEQFF.

CDR3 in amino acids: CAWSGGETQYF. The CDR3 nucleotides read TGTGCCTGGAGTGGAGGTGAGACCCAGTACTTC. The chain joins TRBV30 to TRBJ2-5; D not resolved. The CDR3 is 11 residues long. V lost 1 base to trimming and J lost 5 bases, with 5 bases between them. Germline CDR1 and CDR2: GTSNPN and SVGIG (reference sequence).

J is TRBJ2-2 and V is TRBV9; 16 bases are a match to TRBD2. This CDR3 region has 18 residues. The junction had 8 bases not matched to a gene; V was cut back by 5 bases and J by 4 bases. CDR1 and CDR2 from the germline V gene are SGDLS and YYNGEE. CDR3 DNA sequence: TGTGCCAGCAGTGGATACGGGACTAGCGGGAGGGTCACCGGGGAGCTGTTTTTT. The encoded protein is CASSGYGTSGRVTGELFF.

The rearrangement links TRBV5-4 to TRBJ2-7; D might be TRBD2 (6 bases). The V gene lost 0 bases and the J gene lost 1 base, with 11 bases spanning the gap. The germline gives CDR1 SGHNT, CDR2 YYREEE (reference sequence). The CDR3 has 15 amino acids. CDR3 nucleotide sequence: TGTGCCAGCAGCTTGGTCGGGGGTTATTCCTACGAGCAGTACTTC. Encoded protein: CASSLVGGYSYEQYF. The full variable domain, its missing parts supplied by reference TRBV5-4 and TRBJ2-7, is ETGVTQSPTHLIKTRGQQVTLRCSSQSGHNTVSWYQQALGQGPQFIFQYYREEENGRGNFPPRFSGLQFPNYSSELNVNALELDDSALYLCASSLVGGYSYEQYFGPGTRLTVT.

This clone was picked up one time. The chain is built from TRBV21-1 and TRBJ1-5; the table assigns TRBD1, which was not confirmed against the DNA. TRBV21-1 is a pseudogene. The CDR3 is 18 amino acids. CDR3: CASSLPGDRGMCNQPQHF. CDR3 in DNA: TGTGCCAGCAGCCTCCCTGGCGACAGGGGAATGTGCAATCAGCCCCAGCATTTT.

This clone showed up just a few times. This chain connects TRBV29-1 to TRBJ2-5, with 8 bases lining up with TRBD2. J lost 2 bases, V lost 4 bases, and 9 bases had no gene match. CDR1 SQVTM and CDR2 ANQGSEA come from the germline V gene. The CDR3 is 15 residues long. This CDR3 is CSVGSGLVRQETQYF. DNA for the CDR3: TGCAGCGTTGGGTCGGGACTAGTAAGACAAGAGACCCAGTACTTC.

This clone appeared a single time. The chain has TRBV7-9 and TRBJ2-7; tentatively, D is TRBD1 (6 bases). The V end was cut by 1 base, the J end by 2 bases, with 12 bases between. CDR3 size: 15 residues. Per germline, CDR1 SEHNR and CDR2 FQNEAQ (reference sequence). The CDR3 loop is CASSLGGNRAYEQYF. Written as DNA, the CDR3 is TGTGCCAGCAGCTTAGGAGGGAACAGGGCCTACGAGCAGTACTTC.